The 30 T cell receptor beta chains in this list originate from one sample, sequenced in a study of shared clonotypes between healthy human individuals. CD45RO negativity and positive selection for CCR7 defined naive CD8 cells, a population that excluded terminally differentiated effector memory CD45RA+ cells. TCRdb's copy holds only in-frame clones and misses some; the assay was immunoSEQ multiplex PCR. The repertoire holds hundreds of thousands of clones, around 95% seen once, with over 0.09% in the top ten. Sequencing was performed on naive CD8+ T cells sorted from blood. The receptor source for this set is a woman in her twenties or thirties in good health.

With respect to this clone: Additional DNA sequences in this sample encode the identical CDR3. The rearrangement uses TRBV28 and TRBJ2-7, with a possible D match to TRBD2 (5 bases). The V end was cut by 2 bases, the J end by 3 bases, with 11 bases between. There are 14 residues in the CDR3. Germline loops: CDR1 MDHEN, CDR2 SYDVKM. The CDR3 spells CASSLSGTDYEQYF. CDR3 nucleotide sequence: TGTGCCAGCAGTTTAAGCGGTACAGACTACGAGCAGTACTTC.

As regards this clone: This same CDR3 is encoded by further DNA sequences in the sample. The chain recombines TRBV11-2 with TRBJ2-7; possibly TRBD1 for D (7 bases). The V and J ends lost 1 base and 0 bases respectively, with 10 bases between them. The CDR3 covers 15 residues. Germline V CDR1 and CDR2: SGHAT, FQNNGV. CDR3 region: CASSLAGGSSYEQYF. Written as DNA, the CDR3 is TGTGCCAGCAGCTTAGCAGGGGGGAGCTCCTACGAGCAGTACTTC.

This clone was seen a handful of times. V usage is TRBV2 and J usage is TRBJ1-2, with a weak D call TRBD1 (6 bases). Germline V gene lookup returns CDR1 SNHLY and CDR2 FYNNEI. The V and J ends lost 6 bases and 3 bases respectively, with 17 bases between them. This CDR3 has 15 amino acids. CDR3 in amino acids: CASREDGTQYYGYTF. The CDR3 DNA sequence: TGTGCCAGCAGGGAGGACGGGACACAATACTATGGCTACACCTTC.

The chain links TRBV7-9 to TRBJ2-7, with TRBD2 matching 10 bases. The germline CDR1 and CDR2 sequences are SEHNR and FQNEAQ (reference sequence). The CDR3 totals 14 residues. Unmatched junction bases numbered 5, after V lost 5 bases and J lost 4 bases. CDR3 coding DNA: TGTGCCAGCAGCCACCCTAGCGGGAGTTACGAGCAGTACTTC. This translates into CASSHPSGSYEQYF.

This sequence joins TRBV7-2 and TRBJ1-2; D is undetermined. The V gene's germline CDR1 is SGHTA and CDR2 FQGNSA. Trimming shortened V by 0 bases and J by 1 base, and 6 bases separated the two germline ends. The CDR3 has 14 residues. The chain's CDR3 is CASSLAEVNYGYTF. The CDR3 nucleotides are TGTGCCAGCAGCTTAGCCGAGGTTAACTATGGCTACACCTTC.

This chain connects TRBV7-3 to TRBJ2-1; 12 bases match TRBD2. CDR1 and CDR2 from the germline V gene are SGHTA and FQGTGA. This CDR3 has 16 amino acids. V gave up 2 bases and J gave up 7 bases; unmatched junction bases: 6. This chain's CDR3 is CASSLLAGGPGNEQFF. Written as DNA, the CDR3 is TGTGCCAGCAGCTTACTAGCGGGAGGGCCAGGGAATGAGCAGTTCTTC.

V and J are TRBV5-4 and TRBJ2-5; 7 bases fit TRBD2. The length of the CDR3 is 14 residues. V shed 2 bases, J shed 2 bases, and the junction held 3 bases outside the gene matches. The V gene's germline CDR1 is SGHNT and CDR2 YYREEE (reference sequence). The CDR3 sequence: CASSFQGGQETQYF. The CDR3 coding sequence is TGTGCCAGCAGCTTTCAGGGAGGGCAAGAGACCCAGTACTTC.

The chain links TRBV14 to TRBJ2-1; perhaps D is TRBD1 or TRBD2 (5 bases each). The CDR3 length is 16 residues. The ends were cut back, 3 bases at V and 8 bases at J, with 20 bases in the middle. Germline CDR1 is SGHDN and CDR2 is FVKESK. Written as DNA, the CDR3 is TGTGCCAGCAGCCATGGTACCCGGACTCCCAGGGATGAGCAGTTCTTC. It yields the protein CASSHGTRTPRDEQFF.

The chain is built from TRBV9 and TRBJ2-1; no firm D call. This CDR3 region has 15 residues. Germline values: CDR1 SGDLS, CDR2 YYNGEE. The V end was cut by 0 bases, the J end by 1 base, with 8 bases between. The CDR3 nucleotides are TGTGCCAGCAGCGTAGGTGTCGGGTCCTACAATGAGCAGTTCTTC. This translates into CASSVGVGSYNEQFF.

The rearrangement uses TRBV13 and TRBJ2-5, with 9 bases that match TRBD2. J was trimmed by 5 bases and V by 1 base; bases with no gene match: 11. The germline V gene encodes CDR1 PRHDT and CDR2 FYEKMQ (reference sequence). The CDR3 covers 17 residues. The CDR3 loop is CASSLAGSGSVSETQYF. Written as DNA, the CDR3 is TGTGCCAGCAGCTTAGCTGGTAGCGGGAGTGTGTCGGAGACCCAGTACTTC.

The chain couples TRBV30 to TRBJ1-1; D call uncertain. This CDR3 spans 13 amino acids. CDR1 is GTSNPN, CDR2 SVGIG, per germline (reference sequence). Trimming took 6 bases from V and 1 from J, leaving 12 bases between them. CDR3 DNA: TGTGCCTGCATAGAACTGGAGAACACTGAAGCTTTCTTT. This translates into CACIELENTEAFF.

The rearrangement links TRBV27 to TRBJ1-2; tentatively, D is TRBD1 (5 bases). CDR1 and CDR2 from the germline V gene are MNHEY and SMNVEV (reference sequence). Trimming left V 7 bases short and J 8 bases short, with 23 bases between. CDR3 size: 15 residues. The CDR3 DNA follows: TGTGCCAGCACCCGGGACTTCGGAGGGGCGGAAGGCTACACCTTC. Encoded protein: CASTRDFGGAEGYTF.

In its sample, this clone was seen once. CDR3 nucleotide sequence: TGTGCCAGCAGTGAATGGGGAAGCAATCAGCCCCAGCATTTT. The encoded protein is CASSEWGSNQPQHF. V gene TRBV6-1 combines with J gene TRBJ1-5; D is unresolved. From germline, CDR1 is MNHNS and CDR2 SASEGT. V shed 2 bases and J shed 1 base, with 6 bases lying between them. The CDR3 loop spans 14 amino acids.

This clone was seen once. The rearrangement uses TRBV29-1 and TRBJ2-7; the match to TRBD2 covers 9 bases. J was trimmed by 4 bases and V by 1 base; bases with no gene match: 8. The germline V gene encodes CDR1 SQVTM and CDR2 ANQGSEA. This CDR3 is built from 15 residues. The CDR3 nucleotides are TGCAGCGTTGAAGTAGCGGGAGCCGCCAGTTACGAGCAGTACTTC. Protein sequence: CSVEVAGAASYEQYF.

This clone appeared a single time. This chain links TRBV11-2 with TRBJ1-1, with TRBD1 matching over 7 bases. The CDR3 runs 15 residues. Germline V CDR1 and CDR2: SGHAT, FQNNGV. The trim removed 2 bases at V and 1 base at J, leaving 4 bases unmatched. The CDR3: CASSLTGDENTEAFF. In DNA form, the CDR3 reads TGTGCCAGCAGCTTAACAGGGGATGAGAACACTGAAGCTTTCTTT.

The chain has TRBV5-6 and TRBJ2-7; 8 bases fit TRBD2. With V trimmed by 1 base and J by 6 bases, 6 bases remained unmatched. The CDR3 length is 14 residues. Germline V CDR1 and CDR2: SGHDT, YYEEEE. CDR3 residues: CASSLTGLAREQYF. The CDR3 nucleotides are TGTGCCAGCAGCTTGACCGGACTAGCTCGCGAGCAGTACTTC.

This clone was counted only a few times. The J gene is TRBJ2-7, the V gene TRBV6-1; D unresolved. Trimming took 2 bases from V and 1 from J, leaving 3 bases between them. CDR3 length: 12 residues. Looked up from germline, CDR1 is MNHNS and CDR2 is SASEGT. CDR3 DNA sequence: TGTGCCAGCAGTGAAACGTCCTACGAGCAGTACTTC. Translated, it gives CASSETSYEQYF.

This chain joins TRBV19 and TRBJ2-1; D call uncertain. This CDR3 has 14 residues. V was shortened by 1 base and J by 6 bases, with 10 bases between the two germline ends. Looked up from germline, CDR1 is LNHDA and CDR2 is SQIVND (reference sequence). CDR3 protein: CASSIGPTSNEQFF. The CDR3 nucleotides are TGTGCCAGTAGTATAGGGCCTACTTCCAATGAGCAGTTCTTC. Drawing the rest from reference TRBV19 and TRBJ2-1, the complete variable domain is DGGITQSPKYLFRKEGQNVTLSCEQNLNHDAMYWYRQDPGQGLRLIYYSQIVNDFQKGDIAEGYSVSREKKESFPLTVTSAQKNPTAFYLCASSIGPTSNEQFFGPGTRLTVL.

J is TRBJ2-2 and V is TRBV2; D is unclear. The V end was cut by 3 bases, the J end by 3 bases, with 8 bases between. The CDR3 runs to 14 residues. Germline values: CDR1 SNHLY, CDR2 FYNNEI. Written as DNA, the CDR3 is TGTGCCAGCAGTGATCGACCGGACACCGGGGAGCTGTTTTTT. It translates to CASSDRPDTGELFF.

This sequence joins TRBV7-6 and TRBJ1-4; D is ambiguous. This CDR3 comprises 16 residues. Trimming cost V 4 bases and J 7 bases, with 19 bases left between them. CDR1 is SGHVS and CDR2 is FNYEAQ in the germline V gene. The CDR3 DNA sequence: TGTGCCAGCAGCTACCTTGTCTCAGGCTATAGTGAAAAACTGTTTTTT. Amino acid sequence: CASSYLVSGYSEKLFF.

As concerns this clone: Distinct nucleotide sequences in the sample also encode this CDR3. The J gene is TRBJ2-7, the V gene TRBV28, with D possibly matching TRBD2 (6 bases). The germline CDR1 and CDR2 sequences are MDHEN and SYDVKM. Trimming shortened V by 8 bases and J by 0 bases, and 8 bases separated the two germline ends. The CDR3 length is 12 residues. The CDR3 loop reads CASRDFSYEQYF. For the CDR3, the DNA is TGTGCCAGCCGGGACTTCTCCTACGAGCAGTACTTC.

The chain is built from TRBV2 and TRBJ2-5; D not certain. With the DNA end fitting TRBJ2-7 better, the J assignment may be wrong. In germline, CDR1 is SNHLY, CDR2 FYNNEI. The CDR3 extends over 13 amino acids. The CDR3 nucleotides read TGTGCCACCACCCCTCCGCTCTCCTACGAGCAGTACTTC. It encodes CATTPPLSYEQYF.

About this clone: Other DNA variants within this sample encode the same CDR3. The chain combines TRBV6-1 with TRBJ2-7; D is uncertain. The V gene's germline CDR1 is MNHNS and CDR2 SASEGT. The CDR3 is 13 amino acids. Trimming pared 2 bases from V and 4 bases from J, leaving 9 bases between. The CDR3, as DNA: TGTGCCAGCAGTGAACAGCTACCTTACGAGCAGTACTTC. Encoded protein: CASSEQLPYEQYF.

The chain has TRBV2 and TRBJ1-4; no clear D. Germline-derived CDR1 and CDR2 are SNHLY and FYNNEI. This CDR3 comprises 14 residues. Between the trimmed V and J ends, which lost 3 bases and 8 bases, there was a span of 13 bases. CDR3 coding DNA: TGTGCCAGCAGTGAGTCAGGCGGGAGAGAAAAACTGTTTTTT. It yields the protein CASSESGGREKLFF.

The rearrangement joins TRBV4-1 to TRBJ2-1; TRBD2 matches 9 bases. Germline loops: CDR1 MGHRA, CDR2 YSYEKL. V lost 3 bases to trimming and J lost 0 bases; unmatched junction nucleotides: 3. The CDR3 is made up of 16 amino acids. The CDR3 DNA is TGCGCCAGCAGCCATCTTAGCGGGAGCTCCTACAATGAGCAGTTCTTC. The encoded protein is CASSHLSGSSYNEQFF.

This chain joins TRBV6-6 and TRBJ2-7; maybe TRBD1 (5 bases). V dropped 0 bases and J dropped 5 bases, with 11 bases sitting between them. Germline CDR1 and CDR2: MNHNY and SVGAGI (reference sequence). This CDR3 comprises 14 residues. This CDR3 reads CASSYSRSGNEQYF. CDR3 coding DNA: TGTGCCAGCAGTTACTCGCGGTCAGGGAACGAGCAGTACTTC.

This rearrangement joins TRBV5-1 to TRBJ2-7; weak D call: TRBD2 (5 bases). The V end was cut by 0 bases, the J end by 1 base, with 8 bases between. CDR1 is SGHRS, CDR2 YFSETQ, per germline. The CDR3 consists of 14 residues. The CDR3 is CASSLELASYEQYF. The CDR3, as DNA: TGCGCCAGCAGCTTGGAGCTAGCATCCTACGAGCAGTACTTC.

The gene calls are TRBV2 and TRBJ2-7, with D uncertain. Per germline, CDR1 SNHLY and CDR2 FYNNEI. Trimming removed 8 bases from V and 2 bases from J, with 13 bases in between. The CDR3 covers 13 residues. The chain's CDR3 is CASGDTDPYEQYF. Here the CDR3 DNA reads TGTGCCAGCGGAGACACCGATCCCTACGAGCAGTACTTC.

The chain is built from TRBV19 and TRBJ2-7, with TRBD2 identical over 7 bases. V shed 4 bases and J 1 base; nucleotides not matched to a gene: 7. CDR3 length equals 15 residues. Germline CDR1 reads LNHDA; CDR2 reads SQIVND (reference sequence). The CDR3 region is CASSSLGGRSYEQYF. The CDR3 DNA reads as TGTGCCAGTAGTAGTCTTGGCGGGAGATCCTACGAGCAGTACTTC.

The chain uses TRBV4-1 and TRBJ2-3; no reliable D call. This CDR3 region has 15 residues. From germline, CDR1 is MGHRA and CDR2 YSYEKL. V lost 0 bases to trimming and J lost 3 bases, with 10 bases between them. CDR3 nucleotides: TGCGCCAGCAGCCAAGATAACGTGGGTACAGATACGCAGTATTTT. It codes for CASSQDNVGTDTQYF.